The sample holds a few counts of the clone carrying this T cell receptor beta chain. As yet, its antigen is unknown. TCRdb itself ran the RT-PCR reads through MiXCR, one entry per CDR3 protein. This table holds approximately 680,000 distinct CDR3 sequences, 15% to 19% found once. The sample is drawn from a study of response to subunit inactivated influenza vaccine. Study outcomes and limitations: It was the authors' suggestion that each seasonal influenza vaccination recruits few new T cells.

Sequencing used PBMCs from blood, obtained roughly 12 days after vaccination. The sequence was collected from a man between 45 and 60 years old who received an inactivated influenza vaccine.

The CDR3 region is CASSLTWLGGQYF. The CDR3, as DNA: TGCGCCAGCAGCTTGACTTGGCTGGGCGGGCAGTACTTC. The chain has TRBV5-1 and TRBJ2-7; D unresolved. V lost 1 base to trimming and J lost 9 bases, with 14 bases between them. CDR3 size: 13 residues. Germline V lookup: CDR1 SGHRS, CDR2 YFSETQ.